This TCR beta chain was found in a study of CD8+ T cells in alopecia areata. The study's findings and limits: Within the top 100, expanded CD8+ clones significantly decreased with tofacitinib, as did scalp clonality.

Treatment here: oral pan-JAK inhibitor, 5-10 mg twice daily. Extracted from the samples, RNA was reverse transcribed into cDNA to serve as the sequencing template. The protocol was immunoSEQ multiplex PCR, while the TCRdb copy is restricted to in-frame clones and leaves out a portion. The sample includes 150,000 to 200,000 clones, roughly 60% of them seen just once. Worth noting for this clone: The antigen is unknown.

CDR3 length: 14 residues. Germline V CDR1 and CDR2: SSHAT, FNYEAQ (reference sequence). Trimming at V came to 5 bases and at J to 10 bases, leaving 7 bases not matched to a gene. The chain carries TRBV7-7 and TRBJ2-1; 11 positions agree with TRBD2. Sequencing used CD4+ T cells sorted from blood, obtained between weeks 47 and 50, from a patient treated with tofacitinib. This clonotype was obtained from a human donor with alopecia areata. The CDR3 region has the DNA TGTGCCAGCAGCCAGGGGACTAGCGGCCAAGAGCAGTTCTTC. Translation gives CASSQGTSGQEQFF.